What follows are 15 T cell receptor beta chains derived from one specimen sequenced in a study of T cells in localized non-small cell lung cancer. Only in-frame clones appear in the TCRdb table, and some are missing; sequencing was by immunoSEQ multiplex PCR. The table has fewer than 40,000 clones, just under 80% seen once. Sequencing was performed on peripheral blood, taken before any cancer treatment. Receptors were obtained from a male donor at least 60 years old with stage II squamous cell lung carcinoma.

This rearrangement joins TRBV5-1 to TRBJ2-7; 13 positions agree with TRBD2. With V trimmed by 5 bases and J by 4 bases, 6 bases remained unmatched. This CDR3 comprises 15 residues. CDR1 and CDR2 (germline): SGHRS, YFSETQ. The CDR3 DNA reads TGCGCCAGCAGAGATACTAGCGGGGGGGCTTACGAGCAGTACTTC. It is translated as CASRDTSGGAYEQYF.

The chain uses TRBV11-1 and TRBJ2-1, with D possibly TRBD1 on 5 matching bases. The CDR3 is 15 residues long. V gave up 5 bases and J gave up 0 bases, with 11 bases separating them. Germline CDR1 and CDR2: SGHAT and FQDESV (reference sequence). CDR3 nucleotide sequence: TGTGCCAGCAGCGCGGACATAAGCTCCTACAATGAGCAGTTCTTC. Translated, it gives CASSADISSYNEQFF.

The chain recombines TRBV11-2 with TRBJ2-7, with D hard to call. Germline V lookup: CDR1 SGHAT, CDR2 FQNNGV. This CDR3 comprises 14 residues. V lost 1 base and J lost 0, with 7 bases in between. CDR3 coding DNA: TGTGCCAGCAGCTTAGCGCAGGCCTCCTACGAGCAGTACTTC. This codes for CASSLAQASYEQYF.

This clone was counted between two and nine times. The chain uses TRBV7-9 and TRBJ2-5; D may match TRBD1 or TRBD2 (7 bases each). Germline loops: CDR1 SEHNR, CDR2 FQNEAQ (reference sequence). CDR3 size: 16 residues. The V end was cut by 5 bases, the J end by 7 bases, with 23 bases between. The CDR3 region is CASSPQGQGGFGTQYF. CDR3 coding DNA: TGTGCCAGCAGCCCCCAGGGGCAGGGGGGGTTCGGGACCCAGTACTTC.

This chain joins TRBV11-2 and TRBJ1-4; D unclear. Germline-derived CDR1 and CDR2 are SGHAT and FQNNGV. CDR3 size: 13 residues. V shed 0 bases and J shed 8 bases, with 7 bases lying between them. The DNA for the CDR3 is TGTGCCAGCAGCTTAGATGTTCGGGAAAAACTGTTTTTT. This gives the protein CASSLDVREKLFF.

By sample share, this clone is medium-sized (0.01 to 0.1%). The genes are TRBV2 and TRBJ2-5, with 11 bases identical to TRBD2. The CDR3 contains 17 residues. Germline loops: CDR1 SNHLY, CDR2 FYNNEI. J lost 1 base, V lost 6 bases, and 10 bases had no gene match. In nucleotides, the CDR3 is TGTGCCAGCAGAGTGGGATCGACTAGCGGGACCCAAGAGACCCAGTACTTC. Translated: CASRVGSTSGTQETQYF. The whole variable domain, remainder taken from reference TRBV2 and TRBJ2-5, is EPEVTQTPSHQVTQMGQEVILRCVPISNHLYFYWYRQILGQKVEFLVSFYNNEISEKSEIFDDQFSVERPDGSNFTLKIRSTKLEDSAMYFCASRVGSTSGTQETQYFGPGTRLLVL.

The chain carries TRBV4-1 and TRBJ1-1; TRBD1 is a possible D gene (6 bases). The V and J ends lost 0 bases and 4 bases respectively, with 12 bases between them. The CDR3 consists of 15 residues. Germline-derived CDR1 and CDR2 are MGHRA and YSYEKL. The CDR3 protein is CASSQDVRGRTEAFF. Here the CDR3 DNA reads TGCGCCAGCAGCCAAGATGTCAGGGGTCGCACTGAAGCTTTCTTT.

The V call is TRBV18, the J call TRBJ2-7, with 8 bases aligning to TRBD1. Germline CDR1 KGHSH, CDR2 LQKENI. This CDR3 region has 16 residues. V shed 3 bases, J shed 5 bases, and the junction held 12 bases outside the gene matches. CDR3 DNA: TGTGCCAGCTCACCCTTCGCGGGGCAGGGGGCTAACGAGCAGTACTTC. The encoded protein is CASSPFAGQGANEQYF.

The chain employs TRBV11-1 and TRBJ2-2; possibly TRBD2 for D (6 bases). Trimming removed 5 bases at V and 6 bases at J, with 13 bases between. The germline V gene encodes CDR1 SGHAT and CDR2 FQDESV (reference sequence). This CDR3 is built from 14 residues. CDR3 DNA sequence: TGTGCCAGCAGCCCGACTAGTTCCCCCGGGGAGCTGTTTTTT. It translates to CASSPTSSPGELFF.

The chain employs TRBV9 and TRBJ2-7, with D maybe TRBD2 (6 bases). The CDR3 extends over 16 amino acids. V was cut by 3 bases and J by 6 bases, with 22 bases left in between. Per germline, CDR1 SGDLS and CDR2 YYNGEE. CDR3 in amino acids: CASSARARLESGEQYF. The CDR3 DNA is TGTGCCAGCAGCGCGCGTGCGAGACTAGAATCGGGCGAGCAGTACTTC.

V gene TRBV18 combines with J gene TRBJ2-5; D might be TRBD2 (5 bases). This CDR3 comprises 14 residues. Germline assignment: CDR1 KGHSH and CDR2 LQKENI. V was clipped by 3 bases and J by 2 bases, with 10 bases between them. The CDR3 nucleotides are TGTGCCAGCTCACCGATCGGGATGCAAGAGACCCAGTACTTC. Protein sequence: CASSPIGMQETQYF.

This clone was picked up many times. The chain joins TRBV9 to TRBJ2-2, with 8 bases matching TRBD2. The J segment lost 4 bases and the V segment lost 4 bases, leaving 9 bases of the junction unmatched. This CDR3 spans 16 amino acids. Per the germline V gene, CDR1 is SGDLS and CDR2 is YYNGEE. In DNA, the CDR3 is TGTGCCAGCAGCCCCCAGGGACTAGGGGTCACCGGGGAGCTGTTTTTT. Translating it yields CASSPQGLGVTGELFF. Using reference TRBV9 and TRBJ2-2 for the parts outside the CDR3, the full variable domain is DSGVTQTPKHLITATGQRVTLRCSPRSGDLSVYWYQQSLDQGLQFLIQYYNGEERAKGNILERFSAQQFPDLHSELNLSSLELGDSALYFCASSPQGLGVTGELFFGEGSRLTVL.

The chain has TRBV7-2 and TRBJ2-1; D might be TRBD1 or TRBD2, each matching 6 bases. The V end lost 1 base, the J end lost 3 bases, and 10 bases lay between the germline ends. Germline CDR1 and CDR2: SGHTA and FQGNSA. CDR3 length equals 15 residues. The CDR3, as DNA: TGTGCCAGCAGCTTAGGTGGAGGGGGCTACAATGAGCAGTTCTTC. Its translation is CASSLGGGGYNEQFF. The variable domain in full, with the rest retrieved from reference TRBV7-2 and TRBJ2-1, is GAGVSQSPSNKVTEKGKDVELRCDPISGHTALYWYRQSLGQGLEFLIYFQGNSAPDKSGLPSDRFSAERTGGSVSTLTIQRTQQEDSAVYLCASSLGGGGYNEQFFGPGTRLTVL.

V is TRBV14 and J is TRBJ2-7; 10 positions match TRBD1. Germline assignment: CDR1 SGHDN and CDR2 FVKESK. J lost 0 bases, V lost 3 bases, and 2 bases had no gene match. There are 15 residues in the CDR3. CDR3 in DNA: TGTGCCAGCAGCCAGTGGACAGGGGGCTCCTACGAGCAGTACTTC. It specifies CASSQWTGGSYEQYF.

CDR3 in DNA: TGTGCCAGCAGTACAAGCGGGGGGACTTACACAGATACGCAGTATTTT. Its protein is CASSTSGGTYTDTQYF. J is TRBJ2-3 and V is TRBV2; 9 bases agree with TRBD2. From germline, CDR1 is SNHLY and CDR2 FYNNEI. The CDR3 is 16 residues long. Trimming removed 5 bases from V and 2 bases from J; junction bases left unmatched: 8.